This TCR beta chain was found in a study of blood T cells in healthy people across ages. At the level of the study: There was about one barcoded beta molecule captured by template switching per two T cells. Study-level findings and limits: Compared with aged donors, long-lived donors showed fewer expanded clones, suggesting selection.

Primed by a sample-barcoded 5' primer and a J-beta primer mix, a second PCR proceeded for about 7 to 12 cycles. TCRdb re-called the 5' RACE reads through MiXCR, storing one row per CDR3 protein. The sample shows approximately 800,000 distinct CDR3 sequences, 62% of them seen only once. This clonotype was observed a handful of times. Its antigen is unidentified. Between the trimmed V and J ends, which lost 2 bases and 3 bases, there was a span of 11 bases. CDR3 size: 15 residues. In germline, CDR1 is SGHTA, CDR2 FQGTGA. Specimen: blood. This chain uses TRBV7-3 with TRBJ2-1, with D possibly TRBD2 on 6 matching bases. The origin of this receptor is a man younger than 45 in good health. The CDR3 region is CASSLQLARYNEQFF. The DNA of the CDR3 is TGTGCCAGCAGCTTACAACTAGCCCGCTACAATGAGCAGTTCTTC.